This T cell receptor (beta chain) was recovered during a study of blood T cell repertoires in COVID-19. Study in general: Researchers got acute and convalescent COVID-19 samples from the United States, Italy and Spain.

Germline V gene lookup returns CDR1 MNHEY and CDR2 SMNVEV (reference sequence). V was trimmed by 5 bases and J by 5 bases, leaving 12 bases between them. CDR3 size: 13 residues. The table came from immunoSEQ multiplex PCR; TCRdb's copy has only in-frame clones and leaves some out. The data hold roughly 180,000 clones, with roughly 80% observed a single time. The sequence derives from a middle-aged man who had recovered from COVID-19. Material: PBMCs or T cells enriched from blood (not recorded which). This rearrangement joins TRBV27 to TRBJ1-2; D call uncertain. The CDR3 sequence: CASSKAEGYGYTF. As DNA, the CDR3 is TGTGCCAGCAGTAAAGCGGAGGGTTATGGCTACACCTTC.